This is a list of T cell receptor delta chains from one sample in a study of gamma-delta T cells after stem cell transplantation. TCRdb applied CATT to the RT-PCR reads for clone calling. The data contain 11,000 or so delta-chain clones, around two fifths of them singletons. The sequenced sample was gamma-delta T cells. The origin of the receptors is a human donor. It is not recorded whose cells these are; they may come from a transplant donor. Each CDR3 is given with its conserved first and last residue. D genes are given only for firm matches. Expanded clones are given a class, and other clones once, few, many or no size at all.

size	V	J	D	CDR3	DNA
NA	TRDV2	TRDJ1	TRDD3	CACDLGGQDTDKLIF	TGTGCCTGTGACCTGGGGGGCCAGGACACCGATAAACTCATCTTT
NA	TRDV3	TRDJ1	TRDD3	CAFSATSLRGWGTHTDKLIF	TGTGCCTTTTCTGCTACCTCACTACGGGGATGGGGGACGCACACCGATAAACTCATCTTT
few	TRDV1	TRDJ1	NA	CALGELRWVLSTVYKLIF	TGTGCTCTTGGGGAACTCCGTTGGGTTCTTAGTACTGTTTATAAACTCATCTTT
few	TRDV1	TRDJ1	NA	CALGEPCTAPSGVPRGSLLGQKLYTDKLIF	TGTGCTCTTGGGGAACCATGTACGGCCCCCTCCGGGGTTCCCCGGGGTTCCCTACTGGGACAGAAGCTGTACACCGATAAACTCATCTTT
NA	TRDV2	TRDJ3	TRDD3	CACDILGGYGWSWDTRQMFF	TGTGCCTGTGACATCCTTGGGGGATATGGATGGTCCTGGGACACCCGACAGATGTTTTTC
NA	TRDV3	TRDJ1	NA	CASSKYWAADKLIF	TGTGCCTCTTCCAAGTACTGGGCGGCCGATAAACTCATCTTC
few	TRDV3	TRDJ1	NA	CAFQNEGLPIRWGYRGNKLIF	TGTGCCTTCCAAAACGAAGGCCTTCCTATCCGATGGGGATACCGGGGGAATAAACTCATCTTT
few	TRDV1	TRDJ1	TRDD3	CALGNMVTAFPTQYWGIPPAYTDKLIF	TGTGCTCTTGGGAATATGGTAACGGCCTTTCCCACCCAGTACTGGGGGATACCCCCCGCGTACACCGATAAACTCATCTTT
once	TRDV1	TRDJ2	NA	CALGDFYTWGETLMTAQLFF	TGTGCTCTTGGGGATTTCTACACATGGGGGGAGACCCTTATGACAGCACAACTCTTCTTT
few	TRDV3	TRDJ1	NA	CALNFLQGIRRYTDKLIF	TGTGCCCTCAATTTCCTACAAGGGATACGCAGGTACACCGATAAACTCATCTTT
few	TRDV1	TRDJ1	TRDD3	CALGDPTYWGTDKLIF	TGTGCTCTTGGAGATCCTACTTACTGGGGGACCGATAAACTCATCTTT
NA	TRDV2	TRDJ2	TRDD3	CACDTVGDPAQLFF	TGTGCCTGTGACACCGTGGGGGATCCAGCCCAACTCTTCTTT
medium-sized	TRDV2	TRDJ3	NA	CACDTGKAWGFPSSWDTRQMFF	TGTGCCTGTGACACCGGGAAGGCGTGGGGGTTCCCGAGCTCCTGGGACACCCGACAGATGTTTTTC
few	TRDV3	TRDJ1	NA	CAFWRASGMGDKLIF	TGTGCCTTTTGGAGGGCCTCGGGGATGGGCGATAAACTCATCTTT
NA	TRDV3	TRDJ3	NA	CASGRPTISWDTRQMFF	TGTGCCTCTGGCCGTCCTACCATCTCCTGGGACACCCGACAGATGTTTTTC
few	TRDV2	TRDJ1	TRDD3	CACDTGDTGTDKLIF	TGTGCCTGTGACACTGGGGATACGGGCACCGATAAACTCATCTTT
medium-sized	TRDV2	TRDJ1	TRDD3	CACDTVGGYWFDKLIF	TGTGCCTGTGACACCGTCGGGGGATACTGGTTCGATAAACTCATCTTT
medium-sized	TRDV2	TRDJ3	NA	CACDHSYWDGDTRQMFF	TGTGCCTGTGACCATTCGTACTGGGATGGGGACACCCGACAGATGTTTTTC
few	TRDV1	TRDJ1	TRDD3	CALGELGENGLGDSPSTDKLIF	TGTGCTCTTGGGGAACTGGGTGAAAACGGTCTGGGGGATTCACCCTCCACCGATAAACTCATCTTT
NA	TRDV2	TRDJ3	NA	CACDTVGVRSYYTLQMFF	TGTGCCTGTGACACCGTGGGAGTCCGCTCCTATTACACCCTACAGATGTTTTTC
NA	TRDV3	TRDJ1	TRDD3	CACIDTGGYSDKLIF	TGTGCCTGTATCGACACTGGGGGATACTCCGATAAACTCATCTTT
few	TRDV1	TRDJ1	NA	CALGELSPAYWVTDKLIF	TGTGCTCTTGGGGAACTGTCCCCCGCGTACTGGGTCACCGATAAACTCATCTTT
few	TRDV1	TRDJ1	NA	CALGQSHRMYPGTAGEYTDKLIF	TGTGCTCTTGGGCAGTCCCACCGTATGTATCCAGGCACAGCGGGAGAGTACACCGATAAACTCATCTTT
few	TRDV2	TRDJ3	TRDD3	CACDPSDWGDIPFSWDTRQMFF	TGTGCCTGTGACCCTTCTGACTGGGGGGATATACCCTTTTCCTGGGACACCCGACAGATGTTTTTC
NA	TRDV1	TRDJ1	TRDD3	CALGGTGGYPLGDKLIF	TGTGCTCTTGGGGGTACTGGGGGATACCCCTTGGGAGATAAACTCATCTTT
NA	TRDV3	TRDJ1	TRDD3	CAFRLPSHWGDTRSDKLIF	TGTGCCTTTAGACTTCCTAGTCACTGGGGGGATACTCGGAGCGATAAACTCATCTTT